This T cell receptor beta chain was sequenced in a study of T cell changes during pregnancy in multiple sclerosis. The CDR3 covers 14 residues. In germline, CDR1 is MNHEY, CDR2 SMNVEV (reference sequence). The V end was cut by 3 bases, the J end by 4 bases, with 11 bases between. Sequencing was performed with immunoSEQ multiplex PCR; in TCRdb, only in-frame clones are kept and a portion is missing. Of approximately 100,000 clones listed, almost 95% are singletons. The sequence came from a female donor with multiple sclerosis, enrolled in a pregnancy study. The chain joins TRBV27 to TRBJ2-3, with D perhaps matching TRBD1 (5 bases). The starting material was peripheral blood, obtained before pregnancy. The CDR3 nucleotides are TGTGCCAGCAGTTTCCTAGGGGTTGCAGATACGCAGTATTTT. Translating it yields CASSFLGVADTQYF.